This TCR beta chain stems from a study of blood T cell repertoires in COVID-19. In the study overall: Acute and convalescent COVID-19 specimens originated in the United States, Italy and Spain. PBMCs, B-cell-depleted T cells, or T cells were the source of the cDNA or gDNA that made up the material.

CDR1 and CDR2 (germline): SEHNR, FQNEAQ (reference sequence). The V segment lost 5 bases and the J segment 5 bases; nucleotides outside the gene matches: 8. The CDR3 has 15 residues. Seattle patients were enrolled while actively infected and followed longitudinally. Original methodology: The assay estimated nucleated cells by amplifying reference gene primers. The assay was immunoSEQ multiplex PCR, and TCRdb's table has in-frame clones only and misses some. That table gives V, J and clone size, and the DNA gave D and trimming. The table has about 130,000 clones, more than 70% seen once; the top ten hold 3.2%.

The sequence derives from a woman over 75 with COVID-19, enrolled during active disease. The sample consisted of peripheral blood. J is TRBJ1-1 and V is TRBV7-9; 10 nucleotides align to TRBD1. The CDR3 nucleotides read TGTGCCAGCAGCGCCACCGGGACAGGGGAAACTGAAGCTTTCTTT. Translating it yields CASSATGTGETEAFF.